This TCR beta chain was sequenced for a study of metastatic and nonmetastatic thyroid tumors. Study-wide background: Blood and tumor or nodule tissue repertoires from malignant and benign thyroid patients were compared.

The sample holds many counts of this clone. Patients had received no treatment of any kind before thyroid surgery. The germline gives CDR1 MNHNY, CDR2 SVGAGI (reference sequence). V lost 7 bases and J 2 bases, leaving 27 bases between the germline ends. This CDR3 has 19 residues. In the source study's methods: Variation in CDR3 across clinicopathological groups served as the basis for constructing a distant-metastasis classifier in papillary thyroid cancer. TCRdb re-analyzed the PCR reads using MiXCR. What appears here as the V and J calls and clone size reflects TCRdb's work, not the paper's. This sample has roughly 89,000 clones, with around an eighth found just once.

This sequence joins TRBV6-6 and TRBJ2-1; D is possibly TRBD2 (5 bases). The clonotype was recovered from a female donor with papillary thyroid cancer or a benign thyroid nodule (not recorded which). Some clones in this sample may be carry-over from other donors' samples. The sample was tumor tissue. As DNA, the CDR3 is TGTGCCAGCATCTCAATTACTAGTCGCGCGAGCCTTCCCTACAATGAGCAGTTCTTC. It yields the protein CASISITSRASLPYNEQFF.